The 13 T cell receptor beta chains in this list originate from one sample, sequenced in a study of blood T cell repertoires in COVID-19. Clones were read by immunoSEQ multiplex PCR, and TCRdb kept only the in-frame ones, dropping some. The sample includes about 160,000 clones, approximately 84% of them seen just once. Sequenced sample: peripheral blood. The receptors come from a woman at least 80 years old with acute or convalescent COVID-19.

The V gene is TRBV24-1, the J gene TRBJ2-7; no reliable D call. Trimming pared 3 bases from V and 1 base from J, leaving 6 bases between. This CDR3 is built from 13 residues. CDR1 KGHDR and CDR2 SFDVKD come from the germline V gene. CDR3 nucleotides: TGTGCCACCAGTGATCCGGTGTCCTACGAGCAGTACTTC. This gives the protein CATSDPVSYEQYF.

This chain links TRBV6-5 with TRBJ1-1; TRBD1 is a possible D gene (5 bases). The CDR3 sequence is 15 residues long. Germline CDR1 is MNHEY and CDR2 is SVGAGI. V gave up 0 bases and J gave up 0 bases, with 8 bases separating them. CDR3 residues: CASSYSWDLNTEAFF. Here the CDR3 DNA reads TGTGCCAGCAGTTACTCGTGGGACTTGAACACTGAAGCTTTCTTT.

The V and J genes are TRBV6-5 and TRBJ1-2, with 12 bases identical to TRBD1. CDR1 and CDR2 from the germline V gene are MNHEY and SVGAGI. CDR3 size: 14 residues. V was pared by 8 bases and J by 7 bases, with 8 bases of the junction left unmatched. CDR3 coding DNA: TGTGCCAGCGGATCGGGACAGGGGGCCTCTGGCTACACCTTC. Its translation: CASGSGQGASGYTF.

In this sample, this clone turned up a few times. This rearrangement joins TRBV10-2 to TRBJ1-2, with 8 bases identical to TRBD1. The V gene's germline CDR1 is WSHSY and CDR2 SAAADI. With V trimmed by 3 bases and J by 5 bases, 14 bases remained unmatched. CDR3 size: 17 residues. CDR3 region: CASSDGQGPSQLYGYTF. In DNA form, the CDR3 reads TGCGCCAGCAGTGACGGACAGGGACCTAGCCAATTGTATGGCTACACCTTC.

The chain has TRBV2 and TRBJ1-4, with D unresolved. The germline V gene has CDR1 SNHLY and CDR2 FYNNEI. V was cut by 3 bases and J by 5 bases, with 10 bases left in between. The CDR3 is 14 residues long. The CDR3: CASSDPGVNEKLFF. The CDR3 DNA sequence: TGTGCCAGCAGTGACCCCGGGGTGAATGAAAAACTGTTTTTT.

The chain carries TRBV9 and TRBJ1-2, with D hard to call. The V end lost 7 bases, the J end lost 1 base, and 8 bases lay between the germline ends. The CDR3 runs 12 residues. Germline loops: CDR1 SGDLS, CDR2 YYNGEE. CDR3: CASGSDNYGYTF. CDR3 sequence (DNA): TGTGCCAGCGGCTCCGATAACTATGGCTACACCTTC.

As to this clone: The sample contains more than one DNA sequence encoding this CDR3. This rearrangement joins TRBV19 to TRBJ2-7; 8 bases fit TRBD1. The CDR3 runs to 13 residues. The V gene's germline CDR1 is LNHDA and CDR2 SQIVND (reference sequence). Trimming removed 9 bases from V and 3 bases from J; junction bases left unmatched: 7. CDR3 DNA: TGTGCCAGCAGCCCGGGACAGGACTACGAGCAGTACTTC. Translated, it gives CASSPGQDYEQYF. Drawing the rest from reference TRBV19 and TRBJ2-7, the complete variable domain is DGGITQSPKYLFRKEGQNVTLSCEQNLNHDAMYWYRQDPGQGLRLIYYSQIVNDFQKGDIAEGYSVSREKKESFPLTVTSAQKNPTAFYLCASSPGQDYEQYFGPGTRLTVT.

Here the CDR3 reads CASSLVGQSGYGYTF. The CDR3 bases are TGTGCCAGCAGCTTAGTGGGGCAGTCTGGCTATGGCTACACCTTC. The chain links TRBV7-8 to TRBJ1-2, with D possibly being TRBD1 (5 bases). CDR3 length: 15 amino acids. The V gene's germline CDR1 is SGHVS and CDR2 FQNEAQ. Trimming stripped 1 base from V and 4 bases from J, with 13 bases between.

This clone was seen a handful of times. The J gene is TRBJ2-2, the V gene TRBV4-3; D remains unclear. V was cut by 0 bases and J by 7 bases, with 9 bases left in between. The CDR3 is made up of 14 amino acids. Germline CDR1 reads LGHNA; CDR2 reads YSLEER. The CDR3 DNA reads TGCGCCAGCAGCCAAGATCGTGGCAACGGGGAGCTGTTTTTT. Its translation is CASSQDRGNGELFF.

This chain links TRBV6-5 with TRBJ1-2; TRBD1 is a possible D gene (6 bases). The CDR3 is 14 residues long. With 7 bases removed from V and 0 bases from J, the gap between germline ends came to 12 bases. Germline V gives CDR1 MNHEY, CDR2 SVGAGI. The chain's CDR3 is CASTPGQSNYGYTF. The CDR3 DNA is TGTGCCAGCACCCCAGGACAGTCTAACTATGGCTACACCTTC.

This clone was picked up one time. Here the CDR3 reads CASSFRESHPEQYF. The CDR3 nucleotides read TGTGCCAGCAGCTTCAGGGAATCACATCCCGAGCAGTACTTC. The chain has TRBV7-6 and TRBJ2-7, with a possible D match to TRBD1 (5 bases). CDR1 is SGHVS, CDR2 FNYEAQ, per germline. V dropped 3 bases and J dropped 6 bases, with 15 bases sitting between them. This CDR3 is built from 14 residues.

This sequence joins TRBV10-1 and TRBJ2-7; D is ambiguous. The germline V and J ends were trimmed by 3 bases and 6 bases, with 9 bases remaining between them. This CDR3 region has 12 residues. Germline CDR1 is WNHNN and CDR2 is SYGVQD (reference sequence). CDR3 sequence reads: CASSDQVFEQYF. DNA for the CDR3: TGCGCCAGCAGTGACCAGGTTTTCGAGCAGTACTTC.

The rearrangement links TRBV7-9 to TRBJ2-7, with TRBD2 matching 12 bases. Germline-derived CDR1 and CDR2 are SEHNR and FQNEAQ (reference sequence). V lost 4 bases to trimming and J lost 2 bases; unmatched junction nucleotides: 3. CDR3 length: 15 residues. As DNA, the CDR3 is TGTGCCAGCAGCTACCCTAGCGGGAGGGCCTACGAGCAGTACTTC. Its translation: CASSYPSGRAYEQYF.